A selection of T cell receptor beta chains follows, all from one sample in a study of TIL therapy for anti-PD-1-resistant metastatic lung cancer. The protocol was immunoSEQ multiplex PCR, while the TCRdb copy is restricted to in-frame clones and leaves out a portion. The repertoire holds about 50,000 clones, with less than 75% as singletons. This material consisted of tumor tissue, taken at baseline. The receptor set was obtained from a person between 25 and 79 years old with non-small cell lung cancer. CDR3s include the opening cysteine and the closing phenylalanine or tryptophan.

J gene | V gene | CDR3 protein
TRBJ2-6 | TRBV9 | CASSVAQDGRSGANVLTF
TRBJ1-6 | TRBV13 | CASSLRHRNSPLHF
TRBJ2-1 | TRBV7-8 | CASSRDSSVEQFF
TRBJ2-2 | TRBV6-6 | CASSRQGTNTGELFF
TRBJ1-2 | TRBV2 | CASTTGGYGYTF
TRBJ2-2 | TRBV6-4 | CASSELAGGPVAGELFF
TRBJ1-5 | TRBV19 | CASKKAGNSNQPQHF
TRBJ2-6 | TRBV6-1 | CASRRGSGANVLTF
TRBJ1-4 | TRBV27 | CASSRGTSQKEKLFF
TRBJ2-2 | TRBV5-1 | CASSLDWNTGELFF
TRBJ2-7 | TRBV13 | CASSPISGRGPYEQYF
TRBJ1-2 | TRBV7-9 | CASSLSRENTF
TRBJ2-7 | TRBV28 | CATQTGGSPYEQYF
TRBJ2-3 | TRBV27 | CASTTTSGNTQYF
TRBJ2-7 | TRBV27 | CASTTGFPYEQYF
TRBJ2-5 | TRBV15 | CATSRGGETQYF
TRBJ1-1 | TRBV6-5 | CASNRGGLNTEAFF
TRBJ2-7 | TRBV2 | CASRGLAGGSPYEQYF
TRBJ2-7 | TRBV29-1 | CSAGGGQKEQYF
TRBJ2-3 | TRBV30 | CAWSRGDTQYF
TRBJ2-7 | TRBV30 | CAWSTGSSLYEQYF
TRBJ2-3 | TRBV9 | CASSITPDTQYF
TRBJ2-3 | TRBV9 | CASSVGAFGPDTQYF
TRBJ1-6 | TRBV4-1 | CASSQEDVGSPLHF
TRBJ2-1 | TRBV9 | CASSPIGEAGVGDEQFF
TRBJ2-2 | TRBV9 | CASSAAPGETGELFF
TRBJ2-1 | TRBV7-3 | CASSLGQGSHEQFF
TRBJ1-5 | TRBV5-1 | CASSRWSNQPQHF
TRBJ2-7 | TRBV18 | CASSRTGVFSYEQYF
TRBJ1-5 | TRBV1 | CTSSPPDRGSNQPQHF
TRBJ2-7 | TRBV6-6 | CASSYSSRSYEQYF
TRBJ2-2 | TRBV4-3 | CASSQDRGEGLSGELFF
TRBJ2-3 | TRBV5-1 | CASSLGDRSDTQYF
TRBJ2-2 | TRBV27 | CASSLGTGIAGGAGELFF
TRBJ1-5 | TRBV27 | CASSLLGNSNQPQHF
TRBJ2-5 | TRBV19 | CATSLENQETQYF
TRBJ2-3 | TRBV6-1 | CASSVGGQGRTDTQYF
TRBJ2-3 | TRBV5-6 | CASRLDRGQNRADTQYF
TRBJ1-3 | TRBV5-1 | CASSLGQNSGNTIYF
TRBJ2-1 | TRBV5-1 | CASSLEGRGLGEQFF
TRBJ2-5 | TRBV5-1 | CASSAGGDQETQYF
TRBJ2-7 | TRBV5-1 | CASSFSSGLAESNEQYF
TRBJ1-2 | TRBV6-5 | CASSPTLQGTLCF
TRBJ1-5 | TRBV19 | CASSMANSNQPQHF
TRBJ2-2 | TRBV19 | CVSEPGQGALNTGELFF
TRBJ2-3 | TRBV10-1 | CASSGVFTDTQYF
TRBJ1-1 | TRBV4-1 | CASSQGGQMNTEAFF
TRBJ1-1 | TRBV6-6 | CASSPTGDTEAFF
TRBJ2-7 | TRBV19 | CASSRHAQNSYEQYF
TRBJ2-3 | TRBV28 | CASSQGLAGPGNTQYF
TRBJ1-3 | TRBV5-4 | CASSLGGPMQLGNTIYF